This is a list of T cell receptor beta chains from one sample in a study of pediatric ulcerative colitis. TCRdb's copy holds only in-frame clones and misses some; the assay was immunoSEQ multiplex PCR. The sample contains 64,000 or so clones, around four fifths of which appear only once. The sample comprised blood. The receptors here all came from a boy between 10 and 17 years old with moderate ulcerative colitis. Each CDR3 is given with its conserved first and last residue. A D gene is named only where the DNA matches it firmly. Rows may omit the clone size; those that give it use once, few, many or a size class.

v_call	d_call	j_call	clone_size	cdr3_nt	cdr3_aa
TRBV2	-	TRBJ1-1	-	TGTGCCAGCAGTGTGGAGGGTTTTTCCACTGAAGCTTTCTTT	CASSVEGFSTEAFF
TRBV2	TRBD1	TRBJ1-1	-	TGTGCCAGCAGTGACCACAGGGGGCGGACTGAAGCTTTCTTT	CASSDHRGRTEAFF
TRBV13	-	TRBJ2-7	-	TGTGCCAGCAGCAGACGGACTGGTCCCTACGAGCAGTACTTC	CASSRRTGPYEQYF
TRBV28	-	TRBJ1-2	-	TGTGCCAGCAGTTTGACCATAAACAGGGACCTCAACTATGGCTACACCTTC	CASSLTINRDLNYGYTF
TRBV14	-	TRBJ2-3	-	TGTGCCAGCAGCCAAGATCTGGGGGCCAGCACAGATACGCAGTATTTT	CASSQDLGASTDTQYF
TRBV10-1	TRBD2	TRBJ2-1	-	TGCGCCAGCAGTGATATGGTAGCGGGAGGGCCGGGTGAGCAGTTCTTC	CASSDMVAGGPGEQFF
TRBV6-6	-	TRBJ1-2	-	TGTGCCAGCAAGGCAGGTGACTATGGCTACACCTTC	CASKAGDYGYTF
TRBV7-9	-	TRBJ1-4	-	TGTGCCAGCAGCTCAACCGAGGGCAGGGGTGAAAAACTGTTTTTT	CASSSTEGRGEKLFF
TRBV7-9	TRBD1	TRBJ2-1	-	TGTGCCAGCACCTTAGGACAGGCCCACAATGAGCAGTTCTTC	CASTLGQAHNEQFF
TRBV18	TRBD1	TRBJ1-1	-	TGTGCCAGCTCCCCGGGACAGCTGAACACTGAAGCTTTCTTT	CASSPGQLNTEAFF
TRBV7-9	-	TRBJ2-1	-	TGTGCCAGCAGCTTACTCTCCTTCGCGGAGGGGAAGATGCGTGAGCAGTTCTTC	CASSLLSFAEGKMREQFF
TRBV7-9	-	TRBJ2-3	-	TGTGCCAGCAGCGGCCAGGTCGGAGATACGCAGTATTTT	CASSGQVGDTQYF
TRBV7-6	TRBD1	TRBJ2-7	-	TGTGCCAGCAGCTTAGGGTACAGGACAGGGACCTACGAGCAGTACTTC	CASSLGYRTGTYEQYF
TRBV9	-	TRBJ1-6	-	TGTGCCAGCAGCGTAGTGGGGGAAGGATCACCCCTCCACTTT	CASSVVGEGSPLHF
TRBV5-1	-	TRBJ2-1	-	TGCGCCAGCAGCTTGGGGGCTACCTACAATGAGCAGTTCTTC	CASSLGATYNEQFF
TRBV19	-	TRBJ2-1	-	TGTGCCAGTAGTCCGCCCTCGGCCGACTATAGCTCCTACAATGAGCAGTTCTTC	CASSPPSADYSSYNEQFF
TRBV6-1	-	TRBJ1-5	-	TGTGCCAGCAGTGATCAGGGGCTAAATCAGCCCCAGCATTTT	CASSDQGLNQPQHF
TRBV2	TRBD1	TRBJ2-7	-	TGTGCCAGCATTTCGGGACAGAACTACGAGCAGTACTTC	CASISGQNYEQYF
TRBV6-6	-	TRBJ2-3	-	TGTGCCAGCAGTTACTTAAGAGGGGTCACAGATACGCAGTATTTT	CASSYLRGVTDTQYF
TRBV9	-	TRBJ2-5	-	TGTGCCAGCAGCGCCTCCGAAGAGACCCAGTACTTC	CASSASEETQYF
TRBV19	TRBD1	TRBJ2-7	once	TGTGCCAGTAGTATGACCCGACAGGGCTCCTACGAGCAGTACTTC	CASSMTRQGSYEQYF
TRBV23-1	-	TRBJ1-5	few	TGCGCCAGCAGTCAGTCGGCGCTAAATCAGCCCCAGCATTTT	CASSQSALNQPQHF
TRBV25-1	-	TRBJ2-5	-	TGTGCCAGCAGAACCTACAGGGACGGAGAGACCCAGTACTTC	CASRTYRDGETQYF
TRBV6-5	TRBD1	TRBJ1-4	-	TGTGCCAGCAGTTACTCGAGACAGGGTGGCAATGAAAAACTGTTTTTT	CASSYSRQGGNEKLFF
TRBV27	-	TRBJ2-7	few	TGTGCCAGCAGGACAGGCCCCTACGAGCAGTACTTC	CASRTGPYEQYF
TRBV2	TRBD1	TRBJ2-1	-	TGTGCCAGCAGATGGACAGGGGGCGTGGATGAGCAGTTCTTC	CASRWTGGVDEQFF
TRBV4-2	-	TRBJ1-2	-	TGTGCCAGCAGCCAAGATCCGAAGCGATCCGGCTATGGCTACACCTTC	CASSQDPKRSGYGYTF
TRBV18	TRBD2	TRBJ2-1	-	TGTGCCAGCTCACCATTTCACTTGCGGGAGAGCTCCTACAATGAGCAGTTCTTC	CASSPFHLRESSYNEQFF
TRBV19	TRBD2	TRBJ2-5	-	TGTGCCAGTAGTATAGGACTAGCGGGGGCTAGGTACCAAGAGACCCAGTACTTC	CASSIGLAGARYQETQYF
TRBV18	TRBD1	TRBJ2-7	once	TGTGCCAGCTCACCACTCCCGACGACAGGGGTCACCTACGAGCAGTACTTC	CASSPLPTTGVTYEQYF
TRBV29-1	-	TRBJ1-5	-	TGCAGCGTTGGGCTGGGGGGCAATAGCAATCAGCCCCAGCATTTT	CSVGLGGNSNQPQHF
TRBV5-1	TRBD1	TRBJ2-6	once	TGCGCCAGCAGCTTTTCACCCCGGACAGGGGAGTCCCCTGGGGCCAACGTCCTGACTTTC	CASSFSPRTGESPGANVLTF
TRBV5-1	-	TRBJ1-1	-	TGCGCCAGCAGCGGCGGGACATTATCTCCTGAAGCTTTCTTT	CASSGGTLSPEAFF
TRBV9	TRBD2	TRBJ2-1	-	TGTGCCAGCAGCGTAGGGCTAGCGGACCACAATGAGCAGTTCTTC	CASSVGLADHNEQFF
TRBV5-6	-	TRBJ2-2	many	TGTGCCAGCAGCCCAGACCCCCCTGACACCACCGGGGAGCTGTTTTTT	CASSPDPPDTTGELFF
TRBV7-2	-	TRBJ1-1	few	TGTGCCAGCAGCTACGATGGGAGGGTTCGAACTGAAGCTTTCTTT	CASSYDGRVRTEAFF
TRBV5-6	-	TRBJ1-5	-	TGTGCCAGCAGTGAGAATGCGGGTCAGCCCCAGCATTTT	CASSENAGQPQHF
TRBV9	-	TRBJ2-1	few	TGTGCCAGCAGCACTCGAACGGGGAACTACAATGAGCAGTTCTTC	CASSTRTGNYNEQFF
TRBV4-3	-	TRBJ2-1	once	TGCGCCAGCAGCCAAGATTCACTAGCTGCTAGCTCCTACAATGAGCAGTTCTTC	CASSQDSLAASSYNEQFF
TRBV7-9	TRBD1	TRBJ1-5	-	TGTGCCAGCAGCTTAGCGGGGACAGGCAATCAGCCCCAGCATTTT	CASSLAGTGNQPQHF
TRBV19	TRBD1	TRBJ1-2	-	TGTGCCAGCTGTTCCGGGACAGAAGATTCTAACTATGGCTACACCTTC	CASCSGTEDSNYGYTF